The next 28 T cell receptor beta chains were all read from a single sample in a study of regulatory T cells in long-lasting Graves disease. TCR beta libraries were built with iRepertoire HTBI primers and Arm-PCR of CDR3 regions. Using its own MiXCR run on the multiplex PCR reads, TCRdb lists one record per CDR3 protein. The profile covers some 330,000 distinct CDR3 sequences, with approximately 12% appearing a single time and about 19% taken by the ten largest. Time point denoted: newly diagnosed GD, antithyroid drugs for less than 3 months. After RNA was extracted from PBMCs, the TCR library was made from it. This sample also belongs to another study, concerning T cells in Graves' hyperthyroidism and ophthalmopathy.

The specimen comprised peripheral blood mononuclear cells (PBMCs), sampled at new diagnosis, from a patient treated with antithyroid drugs. The receptors shown here come from a woman aged 18-29 years with Graves disease.

This clonotype was seen ten or more times. A much larger clone differs from this one at a single base, so this may be a read error. V gene TRBV7-2 combines with J gene TRBJ2-5; D is uncertain. Germline V gene lookup returns CDR1 SGHTA and CDR2 FQGNSA. The ends were cut back, 3 bases at V and 5 bases at J, with 4 bases in the middle. This CDR3 is built from 11 residues. The DNA for the CDR3 is TGTGCCAGCAGCTTTCATGAGACCCAGTACTTC. It encodes CASSFHETQYF. The variable domain in full, completed from reference TRBV7-2 and TRBJ2-5, reads GAGVSQSPSNKVTEKGKDVELRCDPISGHTALYWYRQSLGQGLEFLIYFQGNSAPDKSGLPSDRFSAERTGGSVSTLTIQRTQQEDSAVYLCASSFHETQYFGPGTRLLVL.

The table lists this clonotype with many counts. The chain joins TRBV7-9 to TRBJ2-3; no clear D. The CDR3 extends over 15 amino acids. Germline CDR1 reads SEHNR; CDR2 reads FQNEAQ (reference sequence). Deletions cut 2 bases from V and 10 bases from J, with 19 bases between. CDR3 residues: CASSLSIAVSSPQYF. DNA for the CDR3: TGTGCCAGCAGCTTAAGTATTGCTGTTTCGTCTCCGCAGTATTTT.

A note on this clonotype: This clone may be a read error of a much larger clone one base away. This chain connects TRBV6-1 to TRBJ2-3; TRBD2 matches 9 bases. The CDR3 has 15 residues. Germline assignment: CDR1 MNHNS and CDR2 SASEGT. The CDR3 here is CVSSGGTRRTDTQYF. The CDR3 nucleotides read TGTGTCAGCAGCGGGGGGACGCGGAGGACAGATACGCAGTATTTT.

This clonotype was found many times. The rearrangement links TRBV12-3 or TRBV12-4 to TRBJ1-1; TRBD1 might be the D (6 bases). The CDR3 sequence is 20 residues long. V lost 6 bases, J lost 4 bases, and 33 bases lay in between. CDR3 amino acids: CASSLRVPGGQGKFGTEAFF. Here the CDR3 DNA reads TGTGCCAGCAGCCTCAGGGTACCGGGCGGGCAGGGGAAGTTCGGCACTGAAGCTTTCTTT.

Concerning this clonotype itself: A much more abundant neighbour one base away suggests this may be a read error. V usage is TRBV18 and J usage is TRBJ2-1; TRBD2 agrees at 9 bases. The CDR3 spans 15 residues. Germline loops: CDR1 KGHSH, CDR2 LQKENI. CDR3 amino acids: CTSSPPGLAYGGQFF. CDR3 in DNA: TGTACCAGCTCACCTCCGGGACTAGCCTACGGGGGGCAGTTCTTC.

V is TRBV4-1 and J is TRBJ1-2; 9 positions match TRBD1. V was pared by 0 bases and J by 4 bases, with 9 bases of the junction left unmatched. Germline values: CDR1 MGHRA, CDR2 YSYEKL. The CDR3 is 17 amino acids. Written as DNA, the CDR3 is TGCGCCAGCAGCCAAGATGTAGGACAGGGGATAAGCTATGGCTACACCTTC. It is translated as CASSQDVGQGISYGYTF.

The sample holds many counts of this clonotype. The J gene is TRBJ1-6, the V gene TRBV12-3 or TRBV12-4; TRBD1 matches at 9 bases. Germline trimming cut 3 bases from V and 10 bases from J; bases unmatched to any gene: 4. This CDR3 contains 14 residues. CDR3 in DNA: TGTGCCAGCAGTTTGGGACAGGGACGATCACCCCTCCACTTT. Residues: CASSLGQGRSPLHF.

This clonotype has a handful of counts. The chain joins TRBV6-2 or TRBV6-3 to TRBJ1-5, with D hard to call. The CDR3 extends over 16 amino acids. V lost 6 bases and J 0 bases, leaving 15 bases between the germline ends. Germline values: CDR1 MNHEY, CDR2 SVGEGT. CDR3 nucleotide sequence: TGTGCCAGCAGCCACACCCCGCAGCCTAGCAATCAGCCCCAGCATTTT. It yields the protein CASSHTPQPSNQPQHF.

This clonotype was picked up many times. The chain joins TRBV6-2 or TRBV6-3 to TRBJ1-1; TRBD1 is a possible D gene (5 bases). CDR3 length: 16 amino acids. Germline-derived CDR1 and CDR2 are MNHEY and SVGEGT. Trimming took 1 base from V and 1 from J, leaving 13 bases between them. The CDR3 region has the DNA TGTGCCAGCAGTTACTTGGTGGGGCTTGAGAACACTGAAGCTTTCTTT. It codes for CASSYLVGLENTEAFF.

The table lists this clonotype with many counts. J is TRBJ1-4 and V is TRBV20-1; D unclear. Germline-derived CDR1 and CDR2 are DFQATT and SNEGSKA (reference sequence). V lost 1 base and J 5 bases, leaving 8 bases between the germline ends. The CDR3 is made up of 13 amino acids. The CDR3 reads CSARVGENEKLFF. The CDR3, as DNA: TGCAGTGCTAGAGTCGGAGAAAATGAAAAACTGTTTTTT.

This clonotype was detected many times. The DNA of the CDR3 is TGTGCCAGCAGTTTACAGGGCCCGGACACTGAAGCTTTCTTT. The encoded protein is CASSLQGPDTEAFF. This rearrangement joins TRBV6-9 to TRBJ1-1, with D possibly TRBD1 on 6 matching bases. The V end lost 4 bases, the J end lost 3 bases, and 12 bases lay between the germline ends. This CDR3 contains 14 residues. CDR1 is MNHGY and CDR2 is SVAAGI in the germline V gene.

In this sample, this clonotype turned up a few times. The genes are TRBV28 and TRBJ2-2, with D unresolved. The CDR3 is 14 amino acids. Germline CDR1 MDHEN, CDR2 SYDVKM. Trimming removed 6 bases at V and 4 bases at J, with 12 bases between. The CDR3 spells CASRRPWSTGELFF. CDR3 DNA: TGTGCCAGCAGGCGTCCCTGGTCCACCGGGGAGCTGTTTTTT.

This clonotype appeared many times. This sequence joins TRBV6-1 and TRBJ1-1, with no clear D. The germline V and J ends were trimmed by 1 base and 3 bases, with 3 bases remaining between them. The CDR3 totals 12 residues. Germline CDR1 and CDR2: MNHNS and SASEGT. CDR3 region: CASSEVYTEAFF. The DNA of the CDR3 is TGTGCCAGCAGTGAAGTCTACACTGAAGCTTTCTTT.

This chain joins TRBV25-1 and TRBJ2-2; 8 nucleotides match TRBD2. V lost 2 bases and J lost 5; bases outside the gene matches: 7. The CDR3 consists of 16 residues. Germline CDR1 is MGHDK and CDR2 is SYGVNS. The DNA of the CDR3 is TGTGCCAGCAGTGAAAAAGCGGGAGTGGTAACCGGGGAGCTGTTTTTT. Its translation is CASSEKAGVVTGELFF.

Remarks on this clonotype: At one boundary the junction diverges from the germline segment, which might be a read error. The chain combines TRBV4-3 with TRBJ2-2; a weak D match, TRBD1 (6 bases). The germline gives CDR1 LGHNA, CDR2 YSLEER. There are 17 residues in the CDR3. CDR3: CASGQRGGQTNTGELFF. For the CDR3, the DNA is TGCGCCAGCGGCCAACGGGGCGGACAGACGAACACCGGGGAGCTGTTTTTT.

This clonotype was seen repeatedly, ten times or more. The chain has TRBV12-3 or TRBV12-4 and TRBJ2-7; TRBD1 or TRBD2 may be the D gene (5 bases each). V shed 6 bases and J shed 3 bases, with 18 bases lying between them. This CDR3 has 15 amino acids. For the CDR3, the DNA is TGTGCCAGCAGCGGAAAGTGGGACCCCATCTACGAGCAGTACTTC. This sequence encodes CASSGKWDPIYEQYF.

In this sample, this clonotype turned up many times. V and J are TRBV6-1 and TRBJ2-7; no firm D call. This CDR3 spans 13 amino acids. V lost 4 bases and J 3 bases, leaving 10 bases between the germline ends. CDR1 and CDR2 from the germline V gene are MNHNS and SASEGT. Written as DNA, the CDR3 is TGTGCCAGCAGTGGGACGAGCGTCTACGAGCAGTACTTC. This translates into CASSGTSVYEQYF.

The chain joins TRBV4-1 to TRBJ2-2; 10 bases match TRBD1. The CDR3 totals 18 residues. V lost 5 bases to trimming and J lost 3 bases; unmatched junction nucleotides: 12. Germline CDR1 reads MGHRA; CDR2 reads YSYEKL. CDR3 in DNA: TGCGCCAGCAGCTCTACTTTGACAGGGGGCGCGCACACCGGGGAGCTGTTTTTT. It is translated as CASSSTLTGGAHTGELFF.

Concerning this clonotype: A clone one base away is much larger, so this may be a read error. The V and J genes are TRBV30 and TRBJ2-2; possible D gene TRBD2, 5 bases. Per germline, CDR1 GTSNPN and CDR2 SVGIG (reference sequence). This CDR3 spans 14 amino acids. The DNA for the CDR3 is TGTGCCTGGAGGTGGAACAACGTAGCCGGGAAGCTGTTTTTT. Protein: CAWRWNNVAGKLFF. Full variable domain (missing parts from reference TRBV30 and TRBJ2-2): SQTIHQWPATLVQPVGSPLSLECTVEGTSNPNLYWYRQAAGRGLQLLFYSVGIGQISSEVPQNLSASRPQDRQFILSSKKLLLSDSGFYLCAWRWNNVAGKLFFGEGSRLTVL.

The sample holds many counts of this clonotype. This CDR3 reads CASSRLVPGELFF. CDR3 sequence (DNA): TGTGCCAGCAGCCGACTAGTTCCCGGGGAGCTGTTTTTT. The rearrangement links TRBV11-2 to TRBJ2-2; D may be TRBD2 (6 bases). The germline gives CDR1 SGHAT, CDR2 FQNNGV. The V and J ends lost 5 bases and 6 bases respectively, with 10 bases between them. This CDR3 has 13 residues.

Ten or more counts support this clonotype. The chain is built from TRBV4-2 and TRBJ2-2; the D is unclear. The CDR3 is 16 residues long. Germline CDR1 is LGHNA and CDR2 is YNFKEQ. The V end lost 1 base, the J end lost 2 bases, and 11 bases lay between the germline ends. CDR3 nucleotide sequence: TGTGCCAGCAGCCAAGCTGCAGGCAGTAACACCGGGGAGCTGTTTTTT. Encoded protein: CASSQAAGSNTGELFF.

The rearrangement uses TRBV5-1 and TRBJ2-7; D remains ambiguous. The CDR3 spans 16 residues. Germline assignment: CDR1 SGHRS and CDR2 YFSETQ. V was clipped by 4 bases and J by 2 bases, with 19 bases between them. As DNA, the CDR3 is TGCGCCAGCAGCCCACTCGGGTACCATTCCCCCTACGAGCAGTACGTC. Translation: CASSPLGYHSPYEQYV.

At least ten counts were recorded for this clonotype. This chain joins TRBV5-6 and TRBJ2-1; D uncertain. Trimming removed 0 bases at V and 4 bases at J, with 5 bases between. Germline V gives CDR1 SGHDT, CDR2 YYEEEE. This CDR3 comprises 13 residues. CDR3 DNA sequence: TGTGCCAGCAGCTTGGTACGGTACAATGAGCAGTTCTTC. Protein: CASSLVRYNEQFF.

A note on this clonotype: A much larger clone differs by one base, so this may be a read error. This chain uses TRBV12-3 or TRBV12-4 with TRBJ2-1, with D unresolved. This CDR3 is 13 amino acids long. For the CDR3, the DNA is TGTGCCACCTCGCGGAGCTCCCACAATGAGCAGTTCTTC. It specifies CATSRSSHNEQFF.

This clonotype was picked up many times. V and J are TRBV11-1 and TRBJ2-1; no reliable D call. The CDR3 extends over 16 amino acids. V was shortened by 0 bases and J by 5 bases, with 14 bases between the two germline ends. The germline gives CDR1 SGHAT, CDR2 FQDESV (reference sequence). The chain's CDR3 is CASSLAGRPLHNEQFF. CDR3 in DNA: TGTGCCAGCAGCTTAGCGGGTCGCCCCCTGCACAATGAGCAGTTCTTC.

This clonotype has ten or more counts. The genes are TRBV18 and TRBJ2-1; possibly TRBD1 for D (6 bases). The V end lost 1 base, the J end lost 8 bases, and 18 bases lay between the germline ends. CDR3 length: 16 amino acids. CDR1 KGHSH and CDR2 LQKENI come from the germline V gene. This CDR3 reads CASSPRRTGRFYEQFF. The CDR3 bases are TGTGCCAGCTCACCACGTCGAACAGGGCGCTTCTATGAGCAGTTCTTC. Supplemented by reference TRBV18 and TRBJ2-1, the full variable domain reads NAGVMQNPRHLVRRRGQEARLRCSPMKGHSHVYWYRQLPEEGLKFMVYLQKENIIDESGMPKERFSAEFPKEGPSILRIQQVVRGDSAAYFCASSPRRTGRFYEQFFGPGTRLTVL.

This clonotype was recorded many times. J is TRBJ2-3 and V is TRBV6-5, with D possibly called TRBD1 or TRBD2 (5 bases each). This CDR3 has 14 amino acids. Trimming stripped 4 bases from V and 2 bases from J, with 10 bases between. Germline V gene data show CDR1 as MNHEY and CDR2 as SVGAGI. The CDR3, as DNA: TGTGCCAGCAGTTCCTACGGGACCACAGATACGCAGTATTTT. Translation gives CASSSYGTTDTQYF.

This chain links TRBV12-3 or TRBV12-4 with TRBJ2-5; TRBD2 matches at 9 bases. The CDR3 is 18 amino acids. Trimming took 4 bases from V and 0 from J; bases not matched to a gene: 12. Written as DNA, the CDR3 is TGTGCCAGCAGTTCCTTAGCGGGGGCAATGATGTACCAAGAGACCCAGTACTTC. Translated: CASSSLAGAMMYQETQYF.